These 5 T cell receptor beta chains were sequenced from one sample in a study of blood T cells in healthy people across ages. For the second PCR, which ran for about 7 to 11 cycles, a sample-barcoded 5' primer and a J-beta primer mix were used. MiXCR was run by TCRdb on the 5' RACE reads, yielding one entry per CDR3 protein. The repertoire has roughly 700,000 distinct CDR3 sequences, over 45% of them found once; the top ten carry 30% to 40%. The source material was blood. These receptors all come from a woman aged 55-69 years in good health.

The chain joins TRBV12-3 or TRBV12-4 to TRBJ2-7, with D perhaps assigned TRBD1 or TRBD2 (5 bases each). The CDR3 extends over 15 amino acids. Trimming left V 4 bases short and J 0 bases short, with 13 bases between. The CDR3, as DNA: TGTGCCAGCAGTTCCCGGGACCCCAGCTCCTACGAGCAGTACTTC. This translates into CASSSRDPSSYEQYF.

This clonotype has more than one count but fewer than ten. The genes are TRBV20-1 and TRBJ2-7; 7 nucleotides line up with TRBD1. The CDR3 is made up of 14 amino acids. With 3 bases clipped from V and 2 bases from J, the junction kept 7 bases outside the gene matches. Germline CDR1 DFQATT, CDR2 SNEGSKA (reference sequence). CDR3 loop: CSASPPGQPYEQYF. CDR3 nucleotide sequence: TGCAGTGCTAGCCCTCCGGGACAGCCCTACGAGCAGTACTTC.

The chain uses TRBV29-1 and TRBJ2-1, with unresolved D. The CDR3 runs to 11 residues. Germline values: CDR1 SQVTM, CDR2 ANQGSEA. With 3 bases removed from V and 10 bases from J, the gap between germline ends came to 10 bases. The CDR3 region has the DNA TGCAGCGTTGACCCTTGGATGGAGCAGTTCTTC. Protein product: CSVDPWMEQFF.

This chain connects TRBV20-1 to TRBJ2-5; D call uncertain. TRBJ2-7 matches the DNA end more closely, so the J call is doubtful. This CDR3 region has 13 residues. Germline-derived CDR1 and CDR2 are DFQATT and SNEGSKA (reference sequence). The CDR3 DNA is TGCAGTGCTATATCCCCCGAAGGCGGCGAGCAGTACTTC. Its translation is CSAISPEGGEQYF.

The rearrangement uses TRBV7-2 and TRBJ2-1, with TRBD2 matching over 7 bases. The CDR3 has 17 amino acids. CDR1 and CDR2 (germline): SGHTA, FQGNSA. With V trimmed by 4 bases and J by 9 bases, 18 bases remained unmatched. The CDR3 region is CASSSGGRGSLGGEQFF. DNA of the CDR3: TGTGCCAGCAGCTCAGGAGGGCGCGGGAGTTTGGGCGGTGAGCAGTTCTTC.